This record looks at one T cell receptor beta chain sequence and its context. This sample stems from a study of human thymus T cells. Profiled with immunoSEQ multiplex PCR; TCRdb holds only in-frame clones, not every one. The table has about 46,000 clones, just under 95% seen once. V trimming: 1 base; J trimming: 6 bases; junction bases outside the gene matches: 6. This CDR3 is built from 15 residues. Germline V gene data show CDR1 as LGHNA and CDR2 as YNFKEQ. This TCR derives from a girl under three years old with a congenital heart defect but otherwise immunologically healthy. The chain combines TRBV4-2 with TRBJ2-7, with TRBD1 identical over 10 bases. The sequenced sample consisted of blood. The DNA for the CDR3 is TGTGCCAGCAGCCAAGTCGGACAGGGGGTGGGCGAGCAGTACTTC. This gives the protein CASSQVGQGVGEQYF.